This T cell receptor beta chain came from a study of regulatory T cells in long-lasting Graves disease. Time point reported: persistent/refractory GD, antithyroid drugs over 5 years with positive TRAb. RNA from PBMCs was the source of the TCR library. V lost 5 bases, J lost 8 bases, and 14 bases stayed unmatched. The V gene's germline CDR1 is MDHEN and CDR2 SYDVKM. This CDR3 is built from 16 residues. Combining iRepertoire HTBI primers with Arm-PCR of CDR3 regions, the authors built TCR beta libraries. TCRdb called the multiplex PCR reads again in MiXCR, with one record for every CDR3 protein. Of fewer than 400,000 distinct CDR3 sequences in the sample, roughly 21% are singletons; the top ten hold around 30%. This clonotype was seen ten or more times.

Here the sequenced sample was peripheral blood mononuclear cells (PBMCs), taken when the disease was refractory, from a patient treated with antithyroid drugs. The receptor's source is a female donor with Graves disease. V gene TRBV28 combines with J gene TRBJ1-4; 7 bases are shared with TRBD1. CDR3 coding DNA: TGTGCCAGCAGTGTTTTAGGCTTGACAGGGTACGAAAAACTGTTTTTT. This translates into CASSVLGLTGYEKLFF.